The sequence of this TCR beta chain was determined in a study of naive and memory T cell subsets. General study points: Over 90% of naive TCR sequences appeared only once, unlike memory subsets.

CD4 T cells were positively selected, then CD8 T cells from the CD4-negative fraction. Cells stained for CD3, CD4, CD8, CD45RA, CD27 and viability were sorted into four CD45RA/CD27 subsets. An equimolar mix of two oligonucleotides served as the beta constant-region primer for TRBC1 and TRBC2. An oligonucleotide with the SP2 primer and a 12-nucleotide UMI was ligated to the cDNA 3' end. One entry per CDR3 protein results from TCRdb running MiXCR on the UMI-ligation and nested PCR reads. The sample shows about 90,000 distinct CDR3 sequences, 5.5% to 8.5% of them seen only once. This clonotype was counted ten times or more. Its target is unknown. The CDR3 contains 16 residues. Trimming stripped 5 bases from V and 0 bases from J, with 18 bases between. Germline V gives CDR1 SQVTM, CDR2 ANQGSEA.

Specimen: central memory CD4+ T cells from blood. The clonotype was recovered from a human donor in good health. The chain combines TRBV29-1 with TRBJ2-3; no reliable D call. CDR3 bases: TGCAGCGTTACCCTGGACGTCTCCACTAGCACAGATACGCAGTATTTT. This gives the protein CSVTLDVSTSTDTQYF.